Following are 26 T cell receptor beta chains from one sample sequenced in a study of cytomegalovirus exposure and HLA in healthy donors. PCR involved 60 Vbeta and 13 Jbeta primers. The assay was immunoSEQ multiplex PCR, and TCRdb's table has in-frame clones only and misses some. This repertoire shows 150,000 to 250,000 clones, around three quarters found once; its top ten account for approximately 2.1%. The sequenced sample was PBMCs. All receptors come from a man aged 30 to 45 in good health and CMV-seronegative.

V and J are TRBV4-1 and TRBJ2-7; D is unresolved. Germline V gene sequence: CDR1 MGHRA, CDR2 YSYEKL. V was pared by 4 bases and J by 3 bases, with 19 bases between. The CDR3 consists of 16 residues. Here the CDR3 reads CASSPGPMGINYEQYF. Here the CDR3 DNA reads TGCGCCAGCAGCCCAGGTCCTATGGGTATTAACTACGAGCAGTACTTC.

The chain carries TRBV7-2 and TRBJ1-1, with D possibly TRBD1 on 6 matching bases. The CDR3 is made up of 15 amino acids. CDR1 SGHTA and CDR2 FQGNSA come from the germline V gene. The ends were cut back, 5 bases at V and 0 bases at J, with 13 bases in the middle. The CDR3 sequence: CASSPTGWMNTEAFF. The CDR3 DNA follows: TGTGCCAGCAGCCCAACAGGGTGGATGAACACTGAAGCTTTCTTT.

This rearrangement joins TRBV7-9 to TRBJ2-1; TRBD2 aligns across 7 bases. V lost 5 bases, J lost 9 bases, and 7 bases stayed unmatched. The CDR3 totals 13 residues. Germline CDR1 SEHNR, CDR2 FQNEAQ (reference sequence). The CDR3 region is CASSVAAGVEQFF. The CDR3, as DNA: TGTGCCAGCAGCGTGGCGGCGGGAGTTGAGCAGTTCTTC.

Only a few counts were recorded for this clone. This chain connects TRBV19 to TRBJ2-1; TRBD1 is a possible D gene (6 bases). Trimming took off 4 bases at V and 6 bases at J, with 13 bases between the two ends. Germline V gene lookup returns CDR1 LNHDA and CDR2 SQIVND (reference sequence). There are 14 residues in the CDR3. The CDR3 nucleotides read TGTGCCAGTAGTAAGTGGGGGCGTTTCAATGAGCAGTTCTTC. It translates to CASSKWGRFNEQFF. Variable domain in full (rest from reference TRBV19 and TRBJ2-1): DGGITQSPKYLFRKEGQNVTLSCEQNLNHDAMYWYRQDPGQGLRLIYYSQIVNDFQKGDIAEGYSVSREKKESFPLTVTSAQKNPTAFYLCASSKWGRFNEQFFGPGTRLTVL.

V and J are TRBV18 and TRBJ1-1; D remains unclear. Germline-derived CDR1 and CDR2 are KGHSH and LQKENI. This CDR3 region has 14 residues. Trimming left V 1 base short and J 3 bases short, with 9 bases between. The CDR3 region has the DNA TGTGCCAGCTCACCACGGTTCCCGGACACTGAAGCTTTCTTT. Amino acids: CASSPRFPDTEAFF.

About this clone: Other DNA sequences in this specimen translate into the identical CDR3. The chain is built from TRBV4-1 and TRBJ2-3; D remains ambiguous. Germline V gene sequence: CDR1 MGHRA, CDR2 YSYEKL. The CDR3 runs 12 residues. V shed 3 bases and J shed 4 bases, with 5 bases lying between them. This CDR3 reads CASSHPADTQYF. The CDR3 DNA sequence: TGCGCCAGCAGCCACCCGGCAGATACGCAGTATTTT.

The CDR3 nucleotides are TGCGCCAGCAGTCAGGGGGAGGGCCGCTCCCCGCGGCGCGAGCAGTACTTC. Protein product: CASSQGEGRSPRREQYF. The J gene is TRBJ2-7, the V gene TRBV23-1; TRBD2 matches at 7 bases. TRBV23-1 is classed as an ORF, of uncertain function. This CDR3 comprises 17 residues. With 3 bases clipped from V and 6 bases from J, the junction kept 17 bases outside the gene matches.

The CDR3 region is CASSPALGLYEQYF. Here the CDR3 DNA reads TGTGCCAGCAGCCCGGCGCTGGGGCTGTACGAGCAGTACTTC. The rearrangement joins TRBV14 to TRBJ2-7; D may be TRBD1 (5 bases). CDR3 length equals 14 residues. The V gene lost 4 bases and the J gene lost 4 bases, with 14 bases spanning the gap. Per germline, CDR1 SGHDN and CDR2 FVKESK.

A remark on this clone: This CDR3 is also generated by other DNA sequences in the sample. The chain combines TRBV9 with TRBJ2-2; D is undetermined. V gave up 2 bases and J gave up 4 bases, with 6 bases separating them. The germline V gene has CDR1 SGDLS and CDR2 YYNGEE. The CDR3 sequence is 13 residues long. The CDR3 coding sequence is TGTGCCAGCAGCGTTAGTGGCACCGGGGAGCTGTTTTTT. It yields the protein CASSVSGTGELFF.

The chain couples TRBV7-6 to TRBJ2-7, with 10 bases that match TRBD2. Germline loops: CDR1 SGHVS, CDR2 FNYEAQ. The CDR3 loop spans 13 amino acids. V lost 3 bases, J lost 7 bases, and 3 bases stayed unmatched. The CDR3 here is CASSFQAGGEQYF. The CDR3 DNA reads TGTGCCAGCAGCTTTCAAGCGGGGGGGGAGCAGTACTTC.

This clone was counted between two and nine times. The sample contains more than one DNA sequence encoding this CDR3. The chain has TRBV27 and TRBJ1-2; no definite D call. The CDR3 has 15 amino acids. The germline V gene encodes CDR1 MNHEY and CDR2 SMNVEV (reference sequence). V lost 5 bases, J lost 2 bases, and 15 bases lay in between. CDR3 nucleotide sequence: TGTGCCAGCAGTCTAGGAGGGCGCCCGAACTATGGCTACACCTTC. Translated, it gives CASSLGGRPNYGYTF.

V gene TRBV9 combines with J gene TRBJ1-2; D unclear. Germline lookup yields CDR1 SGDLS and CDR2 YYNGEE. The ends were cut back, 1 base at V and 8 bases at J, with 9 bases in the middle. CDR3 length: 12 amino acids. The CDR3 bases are TGTGCCAGCAGCGTAACGACGGGAGGCTACACCTTC. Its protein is CASSVTTGGYTF.

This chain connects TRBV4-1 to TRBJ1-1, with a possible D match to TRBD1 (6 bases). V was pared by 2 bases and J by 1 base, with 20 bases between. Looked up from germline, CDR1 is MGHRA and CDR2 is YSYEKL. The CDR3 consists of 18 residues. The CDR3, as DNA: TGCGCCAGCAGCCAAAGGGGGGGAGGGGGACAATCGAACACTGAAGCTTTCTTT. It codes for CASSQRGGGGQSNTEAFF.

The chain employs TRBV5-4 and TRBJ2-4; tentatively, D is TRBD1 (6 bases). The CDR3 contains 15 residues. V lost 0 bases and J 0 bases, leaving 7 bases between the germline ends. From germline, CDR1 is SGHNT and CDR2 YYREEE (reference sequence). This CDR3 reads CASSLEGVAKNIQYF. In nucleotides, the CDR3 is TGTGCCAGCAGCTTGGAGGGGGTAGCCAAAAACATTCAGTACTTC. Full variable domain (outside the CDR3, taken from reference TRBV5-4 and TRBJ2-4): ETGVTQSPTHLIKTRGQQVTLRCSSQSGHNTVSWYQQALGQGPQFIFQYYREEENGRGNFPPRFSGLQFPNYSSELNVNALELDDSALYLCASSLEGVAKNIQYFGAGTRLSVL.

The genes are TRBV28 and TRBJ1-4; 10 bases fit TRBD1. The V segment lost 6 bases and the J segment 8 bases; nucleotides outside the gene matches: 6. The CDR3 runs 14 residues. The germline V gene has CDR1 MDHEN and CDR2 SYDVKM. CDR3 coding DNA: TGTGCCAGCAGCCGACAGGGGGCGGGGGAAAAACTGTTTTTT. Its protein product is CASSRQGAGEKLFF.

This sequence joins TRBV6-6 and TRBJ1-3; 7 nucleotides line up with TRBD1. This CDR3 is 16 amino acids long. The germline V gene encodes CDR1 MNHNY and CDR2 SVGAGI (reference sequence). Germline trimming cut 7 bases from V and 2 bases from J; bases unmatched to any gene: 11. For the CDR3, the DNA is TGTGCCAGCATCTTAACAGGGGATCTCGCTGGAAACACCATATATTTT. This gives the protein CASILTGDLAGNTIYF.

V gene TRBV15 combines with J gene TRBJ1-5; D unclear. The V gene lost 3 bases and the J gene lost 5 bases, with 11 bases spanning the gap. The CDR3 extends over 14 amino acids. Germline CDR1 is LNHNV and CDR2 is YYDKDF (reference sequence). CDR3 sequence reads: CATSSQGQDQPQHF. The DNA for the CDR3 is TGTGCCACCAGCAGCCAAGGCCAGGATCAGCCCCAGCATTTT. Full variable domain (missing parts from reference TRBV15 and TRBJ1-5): DAMVIQNPRYQVTQFGKPVTLSCSQTLNHNVMYWYQQKSSQAPKLLFHYYDKDFNNEADTPDNFQSRRPNTSFCFLDIRSPGLGDTAMYLCATSSQGQDQPQHFGDGTRLSIL.

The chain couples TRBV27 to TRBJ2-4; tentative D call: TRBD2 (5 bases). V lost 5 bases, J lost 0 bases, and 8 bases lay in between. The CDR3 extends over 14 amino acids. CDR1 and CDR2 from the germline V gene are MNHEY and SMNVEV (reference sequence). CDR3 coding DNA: TGTGCCAGCAGTCCAGCGGTAGCCAAAAACATTCAGTACTTC. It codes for CASSPAVAKNIQYF.

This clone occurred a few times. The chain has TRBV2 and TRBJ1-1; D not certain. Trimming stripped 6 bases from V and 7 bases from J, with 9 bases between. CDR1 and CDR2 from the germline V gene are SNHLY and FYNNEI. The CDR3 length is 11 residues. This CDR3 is CASREHVEAFF. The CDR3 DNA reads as TGTGCCAGCAGGGAACATGTTGAAGCTTTCTTT.

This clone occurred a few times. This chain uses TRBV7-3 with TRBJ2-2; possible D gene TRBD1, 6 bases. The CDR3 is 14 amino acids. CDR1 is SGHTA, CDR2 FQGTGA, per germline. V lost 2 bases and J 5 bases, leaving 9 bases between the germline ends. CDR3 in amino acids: CASSLQGLTGELFF. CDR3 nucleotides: TGTGCCAGCAGCTTACAGGGGCTGACCGGGGAGCTGTTTTTT.

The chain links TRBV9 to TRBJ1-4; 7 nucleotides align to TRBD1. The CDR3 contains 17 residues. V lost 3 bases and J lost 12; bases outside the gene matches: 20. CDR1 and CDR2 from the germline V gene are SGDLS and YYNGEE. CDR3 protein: CASSASDRSRQGGELFF. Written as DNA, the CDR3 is TGTGCCAGCAGCGCATCCGATCGTTCAAGACAGGGAGGCGAACTGTTTTTT.

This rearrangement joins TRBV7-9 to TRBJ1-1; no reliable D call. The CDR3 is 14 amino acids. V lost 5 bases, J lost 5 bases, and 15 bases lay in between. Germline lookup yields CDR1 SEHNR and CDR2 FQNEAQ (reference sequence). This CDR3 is CASSLREGGTEAFF. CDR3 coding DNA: TGTGCCAGCAGCCTTCGGGAGGGTGGGACTGAAGCTTTCTTT.

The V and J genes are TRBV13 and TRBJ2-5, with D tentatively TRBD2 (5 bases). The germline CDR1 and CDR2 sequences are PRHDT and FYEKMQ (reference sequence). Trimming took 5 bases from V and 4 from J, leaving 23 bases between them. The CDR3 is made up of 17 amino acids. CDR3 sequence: CASSPLSLEGWAETQYF. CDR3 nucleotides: TGTGCCAGCAGCCCACTCTCCCTTGAGGGATGGGCAGAGACCCAGTACTTC.

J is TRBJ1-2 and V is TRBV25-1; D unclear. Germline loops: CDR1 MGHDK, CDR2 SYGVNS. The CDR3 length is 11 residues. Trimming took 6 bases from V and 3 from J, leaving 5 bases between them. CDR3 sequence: CASRLDYGYTF. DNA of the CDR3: TGTGCCAGCAGGTTAGACTATGGCTACACCTTC.

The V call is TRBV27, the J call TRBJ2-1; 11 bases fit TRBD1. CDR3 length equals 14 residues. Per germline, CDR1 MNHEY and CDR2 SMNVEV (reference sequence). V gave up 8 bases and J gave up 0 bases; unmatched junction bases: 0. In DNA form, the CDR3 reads TGTGCCAGCGGGACAGGGGGCTCCTACAATGAGCAGTTCTTC. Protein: CASGTGGSYNEQFF.

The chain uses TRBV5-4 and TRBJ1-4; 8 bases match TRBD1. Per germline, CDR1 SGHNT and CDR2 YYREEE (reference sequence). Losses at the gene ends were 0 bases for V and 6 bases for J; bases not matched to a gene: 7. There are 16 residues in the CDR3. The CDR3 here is CASSLGETGVDEKLFF. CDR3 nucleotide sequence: TGTGCCAGCAGCTTGGGTGAGACAGGGGTTGATGAAAAACTGTTTTTT.